This T cell receptor beta chain was observed in a study of T cells in Graves' hyperthyroidism and ophthalmopathy. Any patient presenting with uncontrolled infection, other autoimmune disease, pregnancy or lactation was left out. CDR3 size: 15 residues. Germline-derived CDR1 and CDR2 are LNHNV and YYDKDF (reference sequence). Trimming shortened V by 1 base and J by 2 bases, and 11 bases separated the two germline ends. The CDR3 regions of TCR beta were amplified from RNA transcripts. The primer set for the first-round RT-PCR of the TCR CDR3 was HTBI. TCRdb used MiXCR to reprocess the multiplex PCR reads, holding one entry per CDR3 protein. Of 270,000 or so distinct CDR3 sequences in the sample, less than 30% were seen once. This clonotype was seen only a few times.

The TCR comes from a man aged 40-50 years with Graves' hyperthyroidism that later progressed to Graves' ophthalmopathy. V and J are TRBV15 and TRBJ2-5, with a tentative D call TRBD1 (5 bases). Sequenced input: blood. The CDR3 loop is CATSRGAGRQETQYF. In nucleotides, the CDR3 is TGTGCCACCAGCAGAGGTGCAGGGCGGCAAGAGACCCAGTACTTC.